Presented here are 21 T cell receptor beta chains from one specimen sequenced in a study of T cells in Graves' hyperthyroidism and ophthalmopathy. The TCR beta CDR3 regions underwent amplification using RNA transcripts as the source. Using the HTBI primer set, a first-round RT-PCR was run on the TCR CDR3. From the multiplex PCR reads, TCRdb called clonotypes with MiXCR, one entry per CDR3 protein. The data hold hundreds of thousands of distinct CDR3 sequences, with about a sixth observed a single time. Sequencing input: blood. These receptors originate from a young woman with Graves' hyperthyroidism.

The sample holds many counts of this clonotype. The gene calls are TRBV11-3 and TRBJ2-7; 7 bases align to TRBD1. V dropped 2 bases and J dropped 6; count of bases not matched to a gene: 10. CDR3 length equals 15 residues. Per the germline V gene, CDR1 is SGHNT and CDR2 is YENEEA. CDR3 amino acids: CASSLNRGPTPEQYF. In DNA, the CDR3 is TGTGCCAGCAGCTTAAATAGGGGGCCAACCCCCGAGCAGTACTTC. Full variable domain (remainder filled in from reference TRBV11-3 and TRBJ2-7): EAGVVQSPRYKIIEKKQPVAFWCNPISGHNTLYWYLQNLGQGPELLIRYENEEAVDDSQLPKDRFSAERLKGVDSTLKIQPAELGDSAVYLCASSLNRGPTPEQYFGPGTRLTVT.

This clonotype was observed a few times. This chain joins TRBV11-3 and TRBJ2-7, with 8 bases aligning to TRBD2. CDR3 size: 14 residues. Per germline, CDR1 SGHNT and CDR2 YENEEA. Trimming cost V 4 bases and J 2 bases; bases outside gene matches: 4. The CDR3 protein is CASSSETSAYEQYF. The CDR3 region has the DNA TGTGCCAGCAGCTCGGAGACTAGCGCCTACGAGCAGTACTTC.

This clonotype was observed at least ten times. The chain joins TRBV14 to TRBJ2-7; D is undetermined. Germline V gene data show CDR1 as SGHDN and CDR2 as FVKESK. V lost 0 bases to trimming and J lost 2 bases, with 5 bases between them. The CDR3 consists of 13 residues. The CDR3 spells CASSQDPPYEQYF. The CDR3 DNA reads TGTGCCAGCAGCCAAGATCCCCCCTACGAGCAGTACTTC.

This clonotype was seen many times. The V gene is TRBV6-1, the J gene TRBJ2-1, with D unclear. Trimming removed 2 bases from V and 0 bases from J, with 11 bases in between. Germline-derived CDR1 and CDR2 are MNHNS and SASEGT. The length of the CDR3 is 16 residues. CDR3 coding DNA: TGTGCCAGCAGTGAATACCCTGGATACTCCTACAATGAGCAGTTCTTC. Translating it yields CASSEYPGYSYNEQFF.

This clonotype was seen a handful of times. This chain joins TRBV4-1 and TRBJ2-5; unclear D gene. The germline CDR1 and CDR2 sequences are MGHRA and YSYEKL. V was trimmed by 0 bases and J by 5 bases, leaving 4 bases between them. The CDR3 spans 12 residues. The CDR3 loop reads CASSQDMETQYF. In nucleotides, the CDR3 is TGCGCCAGCAGCCAAGATATGGAGACCCAGTACTTC.

This clonotype was recorded many times. The CDR3 nucleotides are TGTGCCAGCAGCTTCGGGACTAACAAGGGCGAGCAGTACTTC. Encoded protein: CASSFGTNKGEQYF. The chain combines TRBV11-2 with TRBJ2-7, with TRBD2 matching 7 bases. V was pared by 3 bases and J by 6 bases, with 8 bases of the junction left unmatched. This CDR3 is built from 14 residues. The germline V gene encodes CDR1 SGHAT and CDR2 FQNNGV.

In its sample, this clonotype was seen a few times. This chain joins TRBV6-1 and TRBJ1-1; D possibly corresponds to TRBD1 (6 bases). The CDR3 consists of 12 residues. Looked up from germline, CDR1 is MNHNS and CDR2 is SASEGT. V lost 3 bases, J lost 7 bases, and 9 bases lay in between. The chain's CDR3 is CASSEGGLEAFF. The DNA for the CDR3 is TGTGCCAGCAGTGAGGGGGGGCTTGAAGCTTTCTTT.

This clonotype was counted at least ten times. The DNA of the CDR3 is TGTGCCAGCAGCCAAGCCCAGGGCCCGCGGTATGGCTACACCTTC. It encodes CASSQAQGPRYGYTF. The chain links TRBV14 to TRBJ1-2; possible D gene TRBD1, 5 bases. The CDR3 runs to 15 residues. Trimming shortened V by 1 base and J by 5 bases, and 14 bases separated the two germline ends. The germline CDR1 and CDR2 sequences are SGHDN and FVKESK.

Note on this clonotype: A much larger clone sits a single nucleotide away, making a read error possible. V is TRBV5-1 and J is TRBJ2-7; the D gene is possibly TRBD2 (5 bases). This CDR3 contains 14 residues. V was trimmed by 7 bases and J by 1 base, leaving 15 bases between them. Germline V CDR1 and CDR2: SGHRS, YFSETQ. CDR3 DNA sequence: TGCGCCAGCGGCTCCGGGATCCTATCCTACGAGCAGTACTTC. It specifies CASGSGILSYEQYF.

The gene calls are TRBV28 and TRBJ2-1; 9 bases fit TRBD2. The CDR3 sequence is 15 residues long. Per the germline V gene, CDR1 is MDHEN and CDR2 is SYDVKM. After removal of 2 bases from V and 9 bases from J, the junction contained 8 bases not matched to a gene. The CDR3 loop reads CASSLEVAGAGEQFF. The CDR3 DNA sequence: TGTGCCAGCAGTTTAGAGGTAGCGGGAGCAGGTGAGCAGTTCTTC. Drawing the rest from reference TRBV28 and TRBJ2-1, the complete variable domain is DVKVTQSSRYLVKRTGEKVFLECVQDMDHENMFWYRQDPGLGLRLIYFSYDVKMKEKGDIPEGYSVSREKKERFSLILESASTNQTSMYLCASSLEVAGAGEQFFGPGTRLTVL.

This clonotype occurred a few times. The chain is built from TRBV20-1 and TRBJ2-1, with D tentatively TRBD1 or TRBD2 (5 bases each). V was pared by 5 bases and J by 1 base, with 12 bases between. The germline CDR1 and CDR2 sequences are DFQATT and SNEGSKA (reference sequence). This CDR3 region has 14 residues. The CDR3 reads CSARRWGSYNEQFF. The CDR3 DNA follows: TGCAGTGCTCGACGATGGGGGTCCTACAATGAGCAGTTCTTC.

The CDR3: CASSLTRTGGSYEQYF. The CDR3 coding sequence is TGTGCCAGCTCACTAACCCGGACAGGGGGTTCTTACGAGCAGTACTTC. The genes are TRBV18 and TRBJ2-7; 10 bases match TRBD1. J was trimmed by 4 bases and V by 4 bases; bases with no gene match: 10. CDR1 is KGHSH and CDR2 is LQKENI in the germline V gene. The CDR3 loop spans 16 amino acids.

The V gene is TRBV2, the J gene TRBJ1-2, with TRBD1 as a possible D gene (6 bases). The CDR3 runs 12 residues. Germline V gene data show CDR1 as SNHLY and CDR2 as FYNNEI. The germline V and J ends were trimmed by 6 bases and 5 bases, with 10 bases remaining between them. The CDR3: CASSTGWYGYTF. CDR3 bases: TGTGCCAGCAGCACAGGGTGGTATGGCTACACCTTC. Full variable domain (missing parts from reference TRBV2 and TRBJ1-2): EPEVTQTPSHQVTQMGQEVILRCVPISNHLYFYWYRQILGQKVEFLVSFYNNEISEKSEIFDDQFSVERPDGSNFTLKIRSTKLEDSAMYFCASSTGWYGYTFGSGTRLTVV.

A few counts support this clonotype. This CDR3 is CASSPLAGGHVEQFF. The CDR3, as DNA: TGTGCCAGCAGCCCATTAGCGGGGGGGCACGTTGAGCAGTTCTTC. This chain uses TRBV7-6 with TRBJ2-1, with 11 bases lining up with TRBD2. Looked up from germline, CDR1 is SGHVS and CDR2 is FNYEAQ. The length of the CDR3 is 15 residues. V lost 5 bases to trimming and J lost 9 bases; unmatched junction nucleotides: 9.

This clonotype was seen only a few times. This sequence joins TRBV15 and TRBJ1-5; D may be TRBD1 (6 bases). This CDR3 contains 16 residues. Trimming pared 4 bases from V and 4 bases from J, leaving 17 bases between. The V gene's germline CDR1 is LNHNV and CDR2 YYDKDF (reference sequence). CDR3 bases: TGTGCCACCAGCAAGAGACAGGCTCTCACTAATCAGCCCCAGCATTTT. The encoded protein is CATSKRQALTNQPQHF.

With respect to this clonotype: This may be a read error, as it is one base from a much larger clone. The chain has TRBV12-3 or TRBV12-4 and TRBJ2-3, with TRBD2 matching 7 bases. The CDR3 loop spans 16 amino acids. V dropped 3 bases and J dropped 4; count of bases not matched to a gene: 10. The CDR3 DNA reads TGTGCCAGCAGTTTTGAACCAGCGGGGCCTCCAGATACGCAGTATTTT. Encoded protein: CASSFEPAGPPDTQYF.

This clonotype was detected ten times or more. This sequence joins TRBV24-1 and TRBJ2-5; 11 bases fit TRBD2. Germline lookup yields CDR1 KGHDR and CDR2 SFDVKD. This CDR3 has 16 residues. Trimming at V came to 4 bases and at J to 2 bases, leaving 5 bases not matched to a gene. This CDR3 reads CATSDPGTSGQETQYF. The CDR3 DNA reads TGTGCCACCAGTGACCCCGGGACTAGCGGACAAGAGACCCAGTACTTC.

This clonotype appeared many times. This chain joins TRBV12-3 or TRBV12-4 and TRBJ1-4; possible D gene TRBD1, 6 bases. V was pared by 6 bases and J by 0 bases, with 14 bases between. The CDR3 runs to 16 residues. The CDR3 protein is CASRAMGAATNEKLFF. CDR3 sequence (DNA): TGTGCCAGCAGAGCAATGGGGGCAGCAACTAATGAAAAACTGTTTTTT.

This clonotype was picked up many times. The chain couples TRBV7-2 to TRBJ2-3; D not resolved. CDR1 is SGHTA and CDR2 is FQGNSA in the germline V gene. The CDR3 extends over 17 amino acids. The V and J ends lost 5 bases and 5 bases respectively, with 23 bases between them. CDR3 coding DNA: TGTGCCAGCAGCCCCCAGTTCCCCTCCGGGTGGGGAGATACGCAGTATTTT. As protein: CASSPQFPSGWGDTQYF.

The gene calls are TRBV6-2 or TRBV6-3 and TRBJ2-3; 11 bases match TRBD2. Germline V gives CDR1 MNHEY, CDR2 SVGEGT. The CDR3 runs 16 residues. The V segment lost 6 bases and the J segment 7 bases; nucleotides outside the gene matches: 12. CDR3 in DNA: TGTGCCAGCAGCGCATTAGCGGGAGGGCAAAGGAATACGCAGTATTTT. It translates to CASSALAGGQRNTQYF.

The rearrangement joins TRBV10-3 to TRBJ2-5; 14 nucleotides match TRBD2. This CDR3 spans 16 amino acids. Trimming removed 2 bases from V and 2 bases from J; junction bases left unmatched: 1. Per the germline V gene, CDR1 is ENHRY and CDR2 is SYGVKD. CDR3 nucleotide sequence: TGTGCCATCAGTGAGGGACTAGCGGGGGGACAAGAGACCCAGTACTTC. Translating gives CAISEGLAGGQETQYF.